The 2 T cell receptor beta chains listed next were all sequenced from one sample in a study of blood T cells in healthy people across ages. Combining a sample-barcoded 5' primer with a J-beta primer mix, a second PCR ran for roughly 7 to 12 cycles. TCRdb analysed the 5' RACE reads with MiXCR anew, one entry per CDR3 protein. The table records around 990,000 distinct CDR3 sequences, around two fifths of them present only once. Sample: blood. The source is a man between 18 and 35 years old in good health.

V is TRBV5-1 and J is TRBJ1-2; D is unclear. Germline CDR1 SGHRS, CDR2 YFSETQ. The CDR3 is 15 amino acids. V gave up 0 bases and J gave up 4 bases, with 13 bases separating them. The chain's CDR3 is CASSLAADHRYGYTF. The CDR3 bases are TGCGCCAGCAGCTTGGCTGCAGATCATCGCTATGGCTACACCTTC.

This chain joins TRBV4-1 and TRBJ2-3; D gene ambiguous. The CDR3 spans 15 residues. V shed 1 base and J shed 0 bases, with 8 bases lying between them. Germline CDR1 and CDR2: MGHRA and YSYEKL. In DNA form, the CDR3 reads TGCGCCAGCAGCCAAGGAAGAGCTAGCACAGATACGCAGTATTTT. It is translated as CASSQGRASTDTQYF.